One sample yielded the 11 T cell receptor beta chains listed below, sequenced in a study of T cell repertoires in cytomegalovirus infection. Their antigens remain unidentified. TCRdb re-analysed the reads in MiXCR, keeping a single row per CDR3 protein. The sample records approximately 310,000 distinct CDR3 sequences, roughly 25% being singletons. The sequences come from cultured PBMCs, collected from culture after CMV antigen stimulation. All receptors derive from a human donor in good health (CMV status not recorded). Some clones in this sample may be carry-over from other donors' samples.

The V call is TRBV30, the J call TRBJ1-5; 10 bases are a match to TRBD1. V dropped 1 base and J dropped 0; count of bases not matched to a gene: 3. The germline CDR1 and CDR2 sequences are GTSNPN and SVGIG (reference sequence). The CDR3 loop spans 16 amino acids. CDR3 residues: CAWSGTGGFSNQPQHF. The CDR3 region has the DNA TGTGCCTGGAGTGGGACAGGGGGATTTAGCAATCAGCCCCAGCATTTT.

The chain combines TRBV7-9 with TRBJ1-2; tentative D call: TRBD1 (5 bases). Per germline, CDR1 SEHNR and CDR2 FQNEAQ (reference sequence). The ends were cut back, 0 bases at V and 8 bases at J, with 13 bases in the middle. This CDR3 has 14 residues. The CDR3 bases are TGTGCCAGCAGCTTAGCAGGGGATAATTTCGGCTACACCTTC. Protein product: CASSLAGDNFGYTF. Complete variable domain (other parts from reference TRBV7-9 and TRBJ1-2): DTGVSQNPRHKITKRGQNVTFRCDPISEHNRLYWYRQTLGQGPEFLTYFQNEAQLEKSRLLSDRFSAERPKGSFSTLEIQRTEQGDSAMYLCASSLAGDNFGYTFGSGTRLTVV.

The chain combines TRBV6-5 with TRBJ2-5; perhaps TRBD1 as D (5 bases). V lost 0 bases and J 5 bases, leaving 10 bases between the germline ends. Germline V gene lookup returns CDR1 MNHEY and CDR2 SVGAGI. This CDR3 spans 14 amino acids. The CDR3 nucleotides are TGTGCCAGCAGTTACTCGTCTAACAGGGAGACCCAGTACTTC. This gives the protein CASSYSSNRETQYF.

The sample holds a few counts of this clonotype. The chain combines TRBV5-4 with TRBJ2-5, with 7 bases lining up with TRBD2. CDR3 size: 14 residues. V lost 4 bases, J lost 3 bases, and 6 bases stayed unmatched. CDR1 SGHNT and CDR2 YYREEE come from the germline V gene (reference sequence). As DNA, the CDR3 is TGTGCCAGCAGCCATTCGGGAGGAGAAGAGACCCAGTACTTC. This sequence encodes CASSHSGGEETQYF. Full variable domain (rest looked up from reference TRBV5-4 and TRBJ2-5): ETGVTQSPTHLIKTRGQQVTLRCSSQSGHNTVSWYQQALGQGPQFIFQYYREEENGRGNFPPRFSGLQFPNYSSELNVNALELDDSALYLCASSHSGGEETQYFGPGTRLLVL.

The J gene is TRBJ2-1, the V gene TRBV7-9; TRBD1 is a possible D gene (8 bases). This CDR3 comprises 16 residues. Trimming took 5 bases from V and 2 from J, leaving 16 bases between them. CDR1 SEHNR and CDR2 FQNEAQ come from the germline V gene (reference sequence). The CDR3, as DNA: TGTGCCAGCAGCGAGGGAACAGGGGGGGCCTACAATGAGCAGTTCTTC. It codes for CASSEGTGGAYNEQFF. The whole variable domain, remainder taken from reference TRBV7-9 and TRBJ2-1, is DTGVSQNPRHKITKRGQNVTFRCDPISEHNRLYWYRQTLGQGPEFLTYFQNEAQLEKSRLLSDRFSAERPKGSFSTLEIQRTEQGDSAMYLCASSEGTGGAYNEQFFGPGTRLTVL.

J is TRBJ1-4 and V is TRBV19; 7 nucleotides line up with TRBD1. J was trimmed by 4 bases and V by 11 bases; bases with no gene match: 13. The CDR3 is made up of 15 amino acids. Germline loops: CDR1 LNHDA, CDR2 SQIVND (reference sequence). CDR3 in amino acids: CAVSAGTVNNEKLFF. Written as DNA, the CDR3 is TGTGCCGTAAGCGCGGGGACAGTCAATAATGAAAAACTGTTTTTT.

This clonotype was seen a few times. V gene TRBV6-2 or TRBV6-3 combines with J gene TRBJ1-5; TRBD1 matches at 7 bases. The V gene's germline CDR1 is MNHEY and CDR2 SVGEGT. V lost 8 bases to trimming and J lost 3 bases; unmatched junction nucleotides: 10. The CDR3 totals 15 residues. The CDR3 nucleotides are TGTGCCAGCCTAAGCCCGGGACAGCCCAATCAGCCCCAGCATTTT. Encoded protein: CASLSPGQPNQPQHF.

The chain combines TRBV12-3 or TRBV12-4 with TRBJ2-5, with no clear D. This CDR3 contains 16 residues. Trimming took off 6 bases at V and 1 base at J, with 18 bases between the two ends. DNA of the CDR3: TGTGCCAGCAGCTCCCACCCGGTGGGGTTCCAAGAGACCCAGTACTTC. Its translation: CASSSHPVGFQETQYF.

The rearrangement uses TRBV5-6 and TRBJ1-2; D is possibly TRBD1 (5 bases). Germline loops: CDR1 SGHDT, CDR2 YYEEEE. The V end lost 1 base, the J end lost 8 bases, and 15 bases lay between the germline ends. This CDR3 has 14 residues. The CDR3 DNA follows: TGTGCCAGCAGCTTGCCCGGGACTGCGTTAGGCTACACCTTC. Its translation: CASSLPGTALGYTF. Full variable domain (missing parts from reference TRBV5-6 and TRBJ1-2): DAGVTQSPTHLIKTRGQQVTLRCSPKSGHDTVSWYQQALGQGPQFIFQYYEEEERQRGNFPDRFSGHQFPNYSSELNVNALLLGDSALYLCASSLPGTALGYTFGSGTRLTVV.

This clonotype has at least ten counts. The chain recombines TRBV7-2 with TRBJ2-3; TRBD2 might be the D (5 bases). Trimming pared 5 bases from V and 1 base from J, leaving 10 bases between. This CDR3 has 14 amino acids. Germline V lookup: CDR1 SGHTA, CDR2 FQGNSA. The CDR3 DNA reads as TGTGCCAGCAGCCAAAATAGCGGCACAGATACGCAGTATTTT. Residues: CASSQNSGTDTQYF. The full variable domain, rest sourced from reference TRBV7-2 and TRBJ2-3, is GAGVSQSPSNKVTEKGKDVELRCDPISGHTALYWYRQSLGQGLEFLIYFQGNSAPDKSGLPSDRFSAERTGGSVSTLTIQRTQQEDSAVYLCASSQNSGTDTQYFGPGTRLTVL.

The rearrangement joins TRBV5-4 to TRBJ2-1; D unclear. V dropped 6 bases and J dropped 3 bases, with 10 bases sitting between them. CDR1 SGHNT and CDR2 YYREEE come from the germline V gene (reference sequence). CDR3 size: 13 residues. The CDR3 spells CASIPQDYNEQFF. The CDR3 DNA sequence: TGTGCCAGCATCCCGCAGGACTACAATGAGCAGTTCTTC.